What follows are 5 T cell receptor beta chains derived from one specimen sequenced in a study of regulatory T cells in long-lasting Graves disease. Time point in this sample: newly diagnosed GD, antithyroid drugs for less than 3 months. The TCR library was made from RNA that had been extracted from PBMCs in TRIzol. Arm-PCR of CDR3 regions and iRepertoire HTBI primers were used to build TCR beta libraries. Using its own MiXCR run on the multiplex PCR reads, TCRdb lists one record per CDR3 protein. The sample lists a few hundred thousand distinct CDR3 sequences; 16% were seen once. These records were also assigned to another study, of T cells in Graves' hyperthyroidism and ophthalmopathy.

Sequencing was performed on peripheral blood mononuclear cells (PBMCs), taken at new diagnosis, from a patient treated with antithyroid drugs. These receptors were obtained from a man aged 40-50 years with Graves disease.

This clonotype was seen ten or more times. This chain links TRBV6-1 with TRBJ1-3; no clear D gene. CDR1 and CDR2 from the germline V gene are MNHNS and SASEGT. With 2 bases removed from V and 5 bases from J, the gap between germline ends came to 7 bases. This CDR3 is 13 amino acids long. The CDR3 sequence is CASSEKYRNTIYF. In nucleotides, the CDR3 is TGTGCCAGCAGTGAAAAGTACCGAAACACCATATATTTT.

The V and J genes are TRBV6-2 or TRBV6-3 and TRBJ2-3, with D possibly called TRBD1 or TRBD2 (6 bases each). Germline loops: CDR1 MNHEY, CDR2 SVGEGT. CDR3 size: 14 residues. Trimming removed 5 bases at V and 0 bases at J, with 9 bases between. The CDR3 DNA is TGTGCCAGCAGTGGGGGGCCTAGCACAGATACGCAGTATTTT. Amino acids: CASSGGPSTDTQYF.

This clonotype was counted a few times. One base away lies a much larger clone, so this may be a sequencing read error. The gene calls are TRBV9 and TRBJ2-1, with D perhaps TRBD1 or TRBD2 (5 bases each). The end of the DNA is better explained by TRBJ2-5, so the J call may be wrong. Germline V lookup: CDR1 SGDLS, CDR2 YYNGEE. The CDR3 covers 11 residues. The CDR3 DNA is TGTGCCTGCAGCGGAGAGGGGTCCCAGTACTTC. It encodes CACSGEGSQYF.

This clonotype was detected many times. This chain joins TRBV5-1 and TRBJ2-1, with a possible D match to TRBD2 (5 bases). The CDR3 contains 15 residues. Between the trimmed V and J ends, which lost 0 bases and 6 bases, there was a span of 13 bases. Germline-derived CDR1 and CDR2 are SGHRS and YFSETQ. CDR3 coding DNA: TGCGCCAGCAGCTTGGGCGGAGGATTGCCCAATGAGCAGTTCTTC. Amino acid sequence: CASSLGGGLPNEQFF. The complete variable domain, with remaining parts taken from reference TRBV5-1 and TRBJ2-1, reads KAGVTQTPRYLIKTRGQQVTLSCSPISGHRSVSWYQQTPGQGLQFLFEYFSETQRNKGNFPGRFSGRQFSNSRSEMNVSTLELGDSALYLCASSLGGGLPNEQFFGPGTRLTVL.

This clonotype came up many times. As DNA, the CDR3 is TGCAGTGCTAGAGGCGAACTAGGGGTTTTCGAGCAGTACTTC. Translating gives CSARGELGVFEQYF. The rearrangement joins TRBV20-1 to TRBJ2-7; D possibly matches TRBD1 or TRBD2 (5 bases each). This CDR3 has 14 amino acids. V was shortened by 1 base and J by 6 bases, with 16 bases between the two germline ends. Germline V gene data show CDR1 as DFQATT and CDR2 as SNEGSKA (reference sequence).